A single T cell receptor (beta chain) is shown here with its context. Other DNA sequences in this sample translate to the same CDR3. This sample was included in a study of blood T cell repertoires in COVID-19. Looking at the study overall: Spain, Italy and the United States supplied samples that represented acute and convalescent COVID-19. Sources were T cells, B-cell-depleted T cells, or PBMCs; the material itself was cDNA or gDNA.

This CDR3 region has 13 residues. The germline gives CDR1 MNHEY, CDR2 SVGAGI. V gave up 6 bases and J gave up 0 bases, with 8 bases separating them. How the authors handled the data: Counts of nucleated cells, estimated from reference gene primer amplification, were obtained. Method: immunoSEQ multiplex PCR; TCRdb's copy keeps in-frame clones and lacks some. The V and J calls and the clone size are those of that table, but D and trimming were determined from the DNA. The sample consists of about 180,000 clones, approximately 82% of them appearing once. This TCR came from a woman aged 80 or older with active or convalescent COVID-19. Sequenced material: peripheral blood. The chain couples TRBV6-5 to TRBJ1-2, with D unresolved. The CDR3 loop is CASSLFSNYGYTF. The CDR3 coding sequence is TGTGCCAGCAGCCTGTTCTCTAACTATGGCTACACCTTC.